This T cell receptor (beta chain) was recorded in a study of T cell responses to AZD1222 COVID-19 vaccine. Study-wide results and caveats: Baseline seropositivity occurred in only six AZD1222 recipients.

Some second doses came at about 4 weeks and others at about 12 weeks; these were pooled. The data were produced by immunoSEQ multiplex PCR, yet TCRdb's version contains in-frame clones alone and is incomplete. The repertoire holds over 110,000 clones, with roughly 90% as singletons. The germline gives CDR1 SNHLY, CDR2 FYNNEI. This CDR3 comprises 14 residues. V dropped 4 bases and J dropped 9; count of bases not matched to a gene: 9. As for this clone: Its antigen remains unknown.

The sequencing here drew on peripheral blood, taken 28 days after the second AZD1222 dose. The J gene is TRBJ1-5, the V gene TRBV2; TRBD1 agrees at 7 bases. This clonotype was sampled from an adult who received the AZD1222 COVID-19 vaccine. The CDR3 spells CASSGGTVRGPQHF. The DNA for the CDR3 is TGTGCCAGCAGTGGTGGGACAGTCCGTGGGCCCCAGCATTTT.